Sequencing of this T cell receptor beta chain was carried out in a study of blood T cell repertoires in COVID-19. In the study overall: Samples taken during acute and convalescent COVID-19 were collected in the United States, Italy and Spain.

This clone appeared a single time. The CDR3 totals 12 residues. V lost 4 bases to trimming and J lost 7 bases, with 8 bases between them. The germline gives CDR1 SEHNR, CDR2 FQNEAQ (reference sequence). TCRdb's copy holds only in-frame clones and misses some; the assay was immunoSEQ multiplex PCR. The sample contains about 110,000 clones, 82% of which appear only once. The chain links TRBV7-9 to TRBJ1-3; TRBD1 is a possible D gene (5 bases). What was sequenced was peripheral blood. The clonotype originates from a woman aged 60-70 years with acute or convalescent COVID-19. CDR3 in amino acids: CASSSRDNTIYF. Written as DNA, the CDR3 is TGTGCCAGCAGCTCCAGGGATAACACCATATATTTT.